One sample yielded the 23 T cell receptor beta chains listed below, sequenced in a study of lymphopenia after photon versus proton radiotherapy. The data were produced by immunoSEQ multiplex PCR, yet TCRdb's version contains in-frame clones alone and is incomplete. The sample has roughly 8,300 clones; just over 85% are singletons. The material was peripheral blood, obtained from a patient treated with photon-based radiotherapy. The receptors here all came from a man older than 75 with cholangiocarcinoma.

The V call is TRBV28, the J call TRBJ2-2; D is perhaps TRBD2 (6 bases). CDR3 size: 15 residues. V was clipped by 3 bases and J by 4 bases, with 12 bases between them. CDR1 and CDR2 from the germline V gene are MDHEN and SYDVKM. CDR3 sequence: CASSFGGDPTGELFF. The CDR3 nucleotides are TGTGCCAGCAGTTTCGGCGGGGATCCCACCGGGGAGCTGTTTTTT. Full variable domain (remainder filled in from reference TRBV28 and TRBJ2-2): DVKVTQSSRYLVKRTGEKVFLECVQDMDHENMFWYRQDPGLGLRLIYFSYDVKMKEKGDIPEGYSVSREKKERFSLILESASTNQTSMYLCASSFGGDPTGELFFGEGSRLTVL.

The chain recombines TRBV7-8 with TRBJ2-7, with 14 bases that match TRBD2. Germline V gene data show CDR1 as SGHVS and CDR2 as FQNEAQ. After removal of 5 bases from V and 3 bases from J, the junction contained 9 bases not matched to a gene. There are 17 residues in the CDR3. In DNA form, the CDR3 reads TGTGCCAGCAGCCAGCACTTGGGACTAGCGGGGGTCTACGAGCAGTACTTC. Protein: CASSQHLGLAGVYEQYF.

This sequence joins TRBV6-1 and TRBJ2-5; the match to TRBD2 covers 10 bases. V lost 1 base, J lost 1 base, and 3 bases stayed unmatched. The germline V gene encodes CDR1 MNHNS and CDR2 SASEGT. CDR3 length equals 16 residues. The CDR3 loop is CASSEVSGGVQETQYF. For the CDR3, the DNA is TGTGCCAGCAGTGAAGTCAGCGGGGGGGTCCAAGAGACCCAGTACTTC.

The chain carries TRBV5-4 and TRBJ2-1; a possible D gene is TRBD2 (6 bases). This CDR3 has 14 residues. Germline V gene lookup returns CDR1 SGHNT and CDR2 YYREEE (reference sequence). V lost 3 bases and J 8 bases, leaving 15 bases between the germline ends. CDR3 DNA: TGTGCCAGCAGCTGGGTTGGGGACTCGGATGAGCAGTTCTTC. Protein: CASSWVGDSDEQFF.

The V and J genes are TRBV6-6 and TRBJ2-3; tentative D call: TRBD2 (5 bases). Germline CDR1 and CDR2: MNHNY and SVGAGI (reference sequence). The CDR3 has 15 residues. Trimming took off 2 bases at V and 0 bases at J, with 9 bases between the two ends. The CDR3 DNA follows: TGTGCCAGCAGTTACGGTCGACTAAGCACAGATACGCAGTATTTT. Translation gives CASSYGRLSTDTQYF.

The chain has TRBV2 and TRBJ2-3, with D perhaps assigned TRBD1 or TRBD2 (5 bases each). Trimming took 3 bases from V and 6 from J, leaving 19 bases between them. The CDR3 length is 16 residues. Germline CDR1 reads SNHLY; CDR2 reads FYNNEI. The CDR3 reads CASSEGVWDHPDTQYF. The CDR3 nucleotides are TGTGCCAGCAGTGAGGGAGTCTGGGACCATCCCGATACGCAGTATTTT.

The CDR3 bases are TGTGCCAGCAGGCTAGCGGGGGGACCCACAGATACGCAGTATTTT. The encoded protein is CASRLAGGPTDTQYF. J is TRBJ2-3 and V is TRBV28; TRBD2 agrees at 11 bases. V dropped 6 bases and J dropped 2; count of bases not matched to a gene: 4. This CDR3 has 15 residues. From germline, CDR1 is MDHEN and CDR2 SYDVKM.

The chain employs TRBV15 and TRBJ1-1; D is unresolved. The germline gives CDR1 LNHNV, CDR2 YYDKDF (reference sequence). Trimming left V 0 bases short and J 0 bases short, with 14 bases between. The CDR3 has 17 amino acids. The CDR3 loop is CATSRDKTISLNTEAFF. Here the CDR3 DNA reads TGTGCCACCAGCAGAGATAAGACTATATCCTTGAACACTGAAGCTTTCTTT.

This sequence joins TRBV7-2 and TRBJ2-7; 8 positions match TRBD1. CDR3 length: 13 amino acids. V trimming: 5 bases; J trimming: 6 bases; junction bases outside the gene matches: 6. Germline V gene lookup returns CDR1 SGHTA and CDR2 FQGNSA. Here the CDR3 DNA reads TGTGCCAGCAGCATCGGCAGGGGGCTCGAGCAGTACTTC. This codes for CASSIGRGLEQYF.

V and J are TRBV27 and TRBJ1-2, with D hard to call. Germline V gene data show CDR1 as MNHEY and CDR2 as SMNVEV (reference sequence). V was pared by 2 bases and J by 0 bases, with 13 bases between. The CDR3 consists of 16 residues. The DNA of the CDR3 is TGTGCCAGCAGTTTAAGGCCCGGGCAAGCTAACTATGGCTACACCTTC. Translating gives CASSLRPGQANYGYTF.

The chain joins TRBV18 to TRBJ1-1; D is perhaps TRBD1 (5 bases). Germline V gene data show CDR1 as KGHSH and CDR2 as LQKENI. This CDR3 has 15 amino acids. Trimming stripped 0 bases from V and 3 bases from J, with 11 bases between. The CDR3: CASSPPWAGDTEAFF. The CDR3 DNA follows: TGTGCCAGCTCACCACCCTGGGCGGGGGACACTGAAGCTTTCTTT.

The DNA for the CDR3 is TGTGCCAGCAGCCAAGGGCGGGGGTCGTGGGATGAGCAGTTCTTC. Translated: CASSQGRGSWDEQFF. The V gene is TRBV6-1, the J gene TRBJ2-1; 7 bases line up with TRBD2. The length of the CDR3 is 15 residues. Germline V lookup: CDR1 MNHNS, CDR2 SASEGT. The junction had 13 bases not matched to a gene; V was cut back by 6 bases and J by 8 bases.

The chain employs TRBV4-1 and TRBJ1-4; D is unclear. CDR3 size: 19 residues. V dropped 4 bases and J dropped 0 bases, with 21 bases sitting between them. Germline CDR1 MGHRA, CDR2 YSYEKL. The CDR3 sequence: CASSRGRDSSVATNEKLFF. The CDR3 nucleotides read TGCGCCAGCAGCCGCGGACGGGATTCGTCCGTTGCAACTAATGAAAAACTGTTTTTT.

In this sample, this clone turned up once. This chain uses TRBV7-8 with TRBJ2-3; D call uncertain. The germline V gene encodes CDR1 SGHVS and CDR2 FQNEAQ. The V end was cut by 5 bases, the J end by 2 bases, with 5 bases between. The CDR3 is 12 residues long. The CDR3 protein is CASSLFTDTQYF. The CDR3 DNA follows: TGTGCCAGCAGCCTCTTCACAGATACGCAGTATTTT.

This clone has only one observation. This chain joins TRBV6-5 and TRBJ2-7; no clear D gene. Germline values: CDR1 MNHEY, CDR2 SVGAGI. The CDR3 runs 13 residues. Trimming stripped 2 bases from V and 6 bases from J, with 11 bases between. The CDR3 nucleotides read TGTGCCAGCAGTTACCCCGGCGTCCCCGAGCAGTACTTC. Translation gives CASSYPGVPEQYF.

This clone was detected once. The chain employs TRBV25-1 and TRBJ2-1; perhaps TRBD2 as D (5 bases). The CDR3 sequence is 15 residues long. Germline-derived CDR1 and CDR2 are MGHDK and SYGVNS. Trimming took off 3 bases at V and 2 bases at J, with 11 bases between the two ends. In DNA, the CDR3 is TGTGCCAGCAGTGATGCCCGGGGAACCTACAATGAGCAGTTCTTC. It encodes CASSDARGTYNEQFF. Drawing the rest from reference TRBV25-1 and TRBJ2-1, the complete variable domain is EADIYQTPRYLVIGTGKKITLECSQTMGHDKMYWYQQDPGMELHLIHYSYGVNSTEKGDLSSESTVSRIRTEHFPLTLESARPSHTSQYLCASSDARGTYNEQFFGPGTRLTVL.

This clone was picked up one time. The J gene is TRBJ2-3, the V gene TRBV7-9, with 14 positions matching TRBD2. The CDR3 is made up of 16 amino acids. CDR1 and CDR2 from the germline V gene are SEHNR and FQNEAQ (reference sequence). J lost 10 bases, V lost 2 bases, and 8 bases had no gene match. The DNA of the CDR3 is TGTGCCAGCAGCTTAATGGGGACTAGCGGGGGAATCTCGCAGTATTTT. Translated: CASSLMGTSGGISQYF.

The rearrangement joins TRBV6-4 to TRBJ1-2; D unclear. CDR3 size: 14 residues. Germline V gene data show CDR1 as MRHNA and CDR2 as SNTAGT. The germline V and J ends were trimmed by 6 bases and 3 bases, with 14 bases remaining between them. CDR3 DNA sequence: TGTGCCAGCAGCCCGGACCGGACCTACTATGGCTACACCTTC. It encodes CASSPDRTYYGYTF.

This chain joins TRBV10-1 and TRBJ1-5, with TRBD1 identical over 8 bases. Germline V gene lookup returns CDR1 WNHNN and CDR2 SYGVQD (reference sequence). V shed 6 bases and J 1 base; nucleotides not matched to a gene: 8. The CDR3 sequence is 16 residues long. The CDR3 spells CASRATGEGSNQPQHF. CDR3 bases: TGCGCCAGCAGAGCGACAGGGGAAGGGAGCAATCAGCCCCAGCATTTT.

The chain uses TRBV11-2 and TRBJ2-2; D is perhaps TRBD1 or TRBD2 (5 bases each). There are 16 residues in the CDR3. The germline CDR1 and CDR2 sequences are SGHAT and FQNNGV. Trimming shortened V by 3 bases and J by 11 bases, and 22 bases separated the two germline ends. The CDR3 DNA is TGTGCCAGCAGCTTCCAAGTCGGGGCTCTAGCTTTCGAGCTGTTTTTT. This gives the protein CASSFQVGALAFELFF.

V is TRBV6-4 and J is TRBJ2-6; D is uncertain. Trimming removed 4 bases from V and 5 bases from J, with 15 bases in between. Per germline, CDR1 MRHNA and CDR2 SNTAGT. The CDR3 loop spans 16 amino acids. CDR3 bases: TGTGCCAGCAGTGCCACACGACAAAGTCGGGCCAACGTCCTGACTTTC. This translates into CASSATRQSRANVLTF.

This chain connects TRBV5-5 to TRBJ1-1; D gene uncertain. Germline CDR1 and CDR2: SGHKS and YYEKEE (reference sequence). Deletions cut 0 bases from V and 0 bases from J, with 12 bases between. The CDR3 extends over 16 amino acids. This chain's CDR3 is CASSLALRTVNTEAFF. The CDR3 DNA is TGTGCCAGCAGCTTGGCACTAAGGACGGTGAACACTGAAGCTTTCTTT. The variable domain in full, with the rest retrieved from reference TRBV5-5 and TRBJ1-1, is DAGVTQSPTHLIKTRGQQVTLRCSPISGHKSVSWYQQVLGQGPQFIFQYYEKEERGRGNFPDRFSARQFPNYSSELNVNALLLGDSALYLCASSLALRTVNTEAFFGQGTRLTVV.

In this sample, this clone turned up once. The chain is built from TRBV5-1 and TRBJ2-3; D is ambiguous. The CDR3 has 14 residues. CDR1 is SGHRS and CDR2 is YFSETQ in the germline V gene. Trimming shortened V by 0 bases and J by 4 bases, and 9 bases separated the two germline ends. The CDR3 sequence is CASSLAAGADTQYF. The CDR3 DNA reads as TGCGCCAGCAGCTTGGCTGCTGGCGCAGATACGCAGTATTTT.